This TCR beta chain was documented in a study of beta chain features in type 1 diabetes. General study findings and limits: For Type 1 diabetes patients, all four CD4+ subsets carried TCRB CDR3s that were moderately but significantly shorter.

Trimming stripped 0 bases from V and 7 bases from J, with 11 bases between. Germline V gene sequence: CDR1 SGHRS, CDR2 YFSETQ. CDR3 length: 14 residues. Sequencing targeted expressed TCRB transcripts, as all isolated RNA had been reverse transcribed. An average around 3.5 million reads came from naive, central memory and regulatory T cell samples. Profiling relied on immunoSEQ multiplex PCR, and the TCRdb table lists in-frame clones only, not all of them. Here the sample spans hundreds of thousands of clones, 13% being singletons. There are a few counts of this clone. Its antigen is unknown. The sequence derives from a man aged 18 to 29 with type 1 diabetes. The rearrangement links TRBV5-1 to TRBJ1-5, with D maybe TRBD1 (5 bases). The sequenced sample consisted of naive CD4+ T cells from blood. In DNA, the CDR3 is TGCGCCAGCAGCTTGGTAGGGGCCGGGCAGCCCCAGCATTTT. It translates to CASSLVGAGQPQHF.